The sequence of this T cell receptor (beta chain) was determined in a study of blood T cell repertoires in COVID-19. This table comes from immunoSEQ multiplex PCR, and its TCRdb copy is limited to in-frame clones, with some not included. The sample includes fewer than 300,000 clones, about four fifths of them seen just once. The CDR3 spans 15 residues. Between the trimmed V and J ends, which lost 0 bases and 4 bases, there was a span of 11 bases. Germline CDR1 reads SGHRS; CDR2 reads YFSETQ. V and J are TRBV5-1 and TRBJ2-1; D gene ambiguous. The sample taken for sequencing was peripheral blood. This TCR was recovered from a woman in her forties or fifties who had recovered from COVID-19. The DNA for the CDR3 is TGCGCCAGCAGCTTGGAGTGGAGAACATACAATGAGCAGTTCTTC. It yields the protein CASSLEWRTYNEQFF.